These 7 T cell receptor beta chains came from one sample sequenced in a study of blood T cells in healthy people across ages. For the second PCR, which ran for about 7 to 11 cycles, a sample-barcoded 5' primer and a J-beta primer mix were used. TCRdb passed the 5' RACE reads through MiXCR, listing each CDR3 protein once. The sample has roughly 1,000,000 distinct CDR3 sequences; roughly a quarter are singletons. The sample also formed part of further work on T cells of mothers and their children.

Material: blood. These receptors originate from a girl under 10 years old in good health.

The chain employs TRBV12-3 or TRBV12-4 and TRBJ1-5; a possible D gene is TRBD1 (5 bases). This CDR3 has 14 residues. V was shortened by 4 bases and J by 1 base, with 8 bases between the two germline ends. CDR3 nucleotides: TGTGCCAGCAGTTGGGAGGGGAGCAATCAGCCCCAGCATTTT. Translation gives CASSWEGSNQPQHF.

This clonotype was counted a few times. This chain links TRBV24-1 with TRBJ2-6, with D possibly matching TRBD1 (6 bases). CDR3 size: 16 residues. The V and J ends lost 4 bases and 0 bases respectively, with 9 bases between them. The V gene's germline CDR1 is KGHDR and CDR2 SFDVKD. CDR3 residues: CATSELDSSGANVLTF. Here the CDR3 DNA reads TGTGCCACCAGTGAGCTGGACAGCTCTGGGGCCAACGTCCTGACTTTC.

J is TRBJ2-2 and V is TRBV12-3 or TRBV12-4; no clear D. The CDR3 extends over 16 amino acids. The V and J ends lost 1 base and 0 bases respectively, with 9 bases between them. The CDR3: CASSLDRQANTGELFF. The CDR3 DNA reads TGTGCCAGCAGTTTAGATCGGCAGGCGAACACCGGGGAGCTGTTTTTT.

This clonotype has just one count. Compared with germline, one end of the junction differs, possibly owing to a read error. This rearrangement joins TRBV28 to TRBJ2-1; TRBD2 might be the D (7 bases). Germline CDR1 MDHEN, CDR2 SYDVKM. The CDR3 covers 12 residues. Written as DNA, the CDR3 is TGTGCCAGCAGTTTACTCCAGGGGAGGGAGTACTTC. Translating it yields CASSLLQGREYF.

About this clonotype itself: A much larger clone lies one base from this, so it may be a read error. The V gene is TRBV12-3 or TRBV12-4, the J gene TRBJ1-3; no firm D call. V was cut by 7 bases and J by 3 bases, with 4 bases left in between. The CDR3 runs to 11 residues. CDR3 DNA: TGTGCCAGCACCCATGGAAACACCATATATTTT. As protein: CASTHGNTIYF.

V usage is TRBV5-6 and J usage is TRBJ1-5; possibly TRBD1 for D (5 bases). Trimming took 4 bases from V and 0 from J, leaving 23 bases between them. CDR1 and CDR2 from the germline V gene are SGHDT and YYEEEE. The CDR3 consists of 19 residues. The CDR3 DNA follows: TGTGCCAGCAGCCTGTGGGGGATGAGGGGAGCGGATAGCAATCAGCCCCAGCATTTT. Translation gives CASSLWGMRGADSNQPQHF.

The chain employs TRBV29-1 and TRBJ1-2, with TRBD1 as a possible D gene (5 bases). Germline V gives CDR1 SQVTM, CDR2 ANQGSEA. The CDR3 is made up of 13 amino acids. V dropped 6 bases and J dropped 7 bases, with 18 bases sitting between them. The CDR3: CSVRTLLRGGYTF. CDR3 DNA: TGCAGCGTCCGGACTTTACTAAGGGGTGGCTACACCTTC.